This TCR beta chain was identified during a study of vaccination effects on CD4 cells after COVID-19. Study overall: Post-vaccine sampling took place a median of 72 days after the second dose. Study-wide results and caveats: From healthy vaccinees, only 1 of 255 vaccine-induced clones also reacted to common cold coronaviruses. Convalescent patients in the study were few, and early post-infection timepoints were absent.

Between days 10 and 11 of culture, CD4+ T cells were separated out. Participants got two doses of BNT162b2 or mRNA-1273 vaccine. Neither prior SARS-CoV-2 infection nor positive nucleocapsid antibodies were present in the vaccine recipients. About this clone itself: The antigen remains unidentified.

Only in-frame clones appear in the TCRdb table, and some are missing; sequencing was by immunoSEQ multiplex PCR. The sample consists of about 73,000 clones, roughly four fifths of them appearing once. The sequences come from CD4+ T cells from PBMCs cultured without peptide, collected after COVID-19 vaccination. The receptor was derived from a human donor who received a COVID-19 vaccine.

The DNA for the CDR3 is TGTGCCAGCAGTTTTGACGGACCAGGGCTTTATGGCTACACCTTC. This translates into CASSFDGPGLYGYTF. The chain links TRBV27 to TRBJ1-2, with D perhaps TRBD1 (5 bases). The CDR3 is made up of 15 amino acids. Germline V gene data show CDR1 as MNHEY and CDR2 as SMNVEV (reference sequence). V lost 3 bases to trimming and J lost 5 bases, with 16 bases between them.